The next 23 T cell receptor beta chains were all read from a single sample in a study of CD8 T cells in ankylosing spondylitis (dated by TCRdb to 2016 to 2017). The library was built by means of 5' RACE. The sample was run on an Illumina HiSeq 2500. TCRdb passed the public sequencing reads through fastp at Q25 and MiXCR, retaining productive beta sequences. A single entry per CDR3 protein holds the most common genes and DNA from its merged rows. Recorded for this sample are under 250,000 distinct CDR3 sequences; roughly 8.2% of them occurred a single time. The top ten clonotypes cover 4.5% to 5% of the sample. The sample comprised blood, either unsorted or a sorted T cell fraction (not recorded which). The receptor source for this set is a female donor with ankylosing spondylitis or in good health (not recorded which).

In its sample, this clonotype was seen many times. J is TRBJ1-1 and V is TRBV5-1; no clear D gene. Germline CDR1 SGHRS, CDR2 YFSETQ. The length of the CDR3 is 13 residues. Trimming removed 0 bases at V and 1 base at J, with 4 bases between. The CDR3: CASSLAPNTEAFF. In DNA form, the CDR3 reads TGCGCCAGCAGCTTGGCGCCGAACACTGAAGCTTTCTTT.

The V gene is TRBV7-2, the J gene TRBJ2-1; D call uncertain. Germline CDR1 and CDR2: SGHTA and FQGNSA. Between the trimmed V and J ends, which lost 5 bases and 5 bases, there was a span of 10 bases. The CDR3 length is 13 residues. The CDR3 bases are TGTGCCAGCAGCCTGGGATTCCACAATGAGCAGTTCTTC. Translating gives CASSLGFHNEQFF.

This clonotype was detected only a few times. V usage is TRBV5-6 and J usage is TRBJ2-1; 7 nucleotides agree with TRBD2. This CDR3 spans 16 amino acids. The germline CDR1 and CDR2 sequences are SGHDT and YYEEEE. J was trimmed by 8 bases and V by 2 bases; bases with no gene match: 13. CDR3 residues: CASSLRGGITRDEQFF. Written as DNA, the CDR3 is TGTGCCAGCAGCTTAAGGGGAGGGATTACCCGCGATGAGCAGTTCTTC.

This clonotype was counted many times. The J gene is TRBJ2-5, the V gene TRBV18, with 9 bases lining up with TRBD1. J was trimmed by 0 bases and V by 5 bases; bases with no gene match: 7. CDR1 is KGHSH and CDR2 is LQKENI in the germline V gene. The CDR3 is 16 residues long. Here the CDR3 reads CASSSGTGFYQETQYF. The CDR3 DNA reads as TGTGCCAGCTCATCCGGGACAGGGTTCTACCAAGAGACCCAGTACTTC.

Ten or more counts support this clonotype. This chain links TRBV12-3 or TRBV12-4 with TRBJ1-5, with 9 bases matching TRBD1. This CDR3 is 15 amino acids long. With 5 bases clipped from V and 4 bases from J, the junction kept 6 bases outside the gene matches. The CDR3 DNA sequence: TGTGCCAGCAGTCCCGACAGGGGGGGAAATCAGCCCCAGCATTTT. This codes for CASSPDRGGNQPQHF.

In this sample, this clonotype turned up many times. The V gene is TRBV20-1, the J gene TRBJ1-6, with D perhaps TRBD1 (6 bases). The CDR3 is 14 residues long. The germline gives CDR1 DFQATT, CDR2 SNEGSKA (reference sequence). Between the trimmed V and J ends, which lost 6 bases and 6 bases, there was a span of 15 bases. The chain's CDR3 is CSATQGPANSPLHF. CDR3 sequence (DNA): TGCAGTGCCACACAGGGACCGGCTAATTCACCCCTCCACTTT.

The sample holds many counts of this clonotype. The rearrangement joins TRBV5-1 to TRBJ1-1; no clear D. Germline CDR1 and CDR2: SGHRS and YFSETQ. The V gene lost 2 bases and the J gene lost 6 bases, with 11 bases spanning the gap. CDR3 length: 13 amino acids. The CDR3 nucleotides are TGCGCCAGCAGCTTCAAACCGGGGTCTGAAGCTTTCTTT. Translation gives CASSFKPGSEAFF.

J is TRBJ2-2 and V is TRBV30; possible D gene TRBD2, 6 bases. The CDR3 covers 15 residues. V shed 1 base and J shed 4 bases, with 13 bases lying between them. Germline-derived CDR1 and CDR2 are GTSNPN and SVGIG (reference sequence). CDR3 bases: TGTGCCTGGAGTGCCTCTCTAGCGACCACCGGGGAGCTGTTTTTT. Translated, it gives CAWSASLATTGELFF.

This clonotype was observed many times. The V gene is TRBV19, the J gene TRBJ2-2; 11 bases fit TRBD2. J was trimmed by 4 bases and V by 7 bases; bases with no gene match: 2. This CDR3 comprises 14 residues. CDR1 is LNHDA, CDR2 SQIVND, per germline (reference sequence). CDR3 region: CASNSGRATGELFF. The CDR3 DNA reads TGTGCCAGTAATAGCGGGAGGGCCACCGGGGAGCTGTTTTTT.

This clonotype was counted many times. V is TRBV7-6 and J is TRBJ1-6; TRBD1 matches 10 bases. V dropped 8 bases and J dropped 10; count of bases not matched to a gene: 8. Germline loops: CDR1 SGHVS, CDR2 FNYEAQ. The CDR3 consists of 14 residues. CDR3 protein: CASRPGTGESPLHF. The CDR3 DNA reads TGTGCCAGCCGACCTGGGACAGGGGAATCACCCCTCCACTTT.

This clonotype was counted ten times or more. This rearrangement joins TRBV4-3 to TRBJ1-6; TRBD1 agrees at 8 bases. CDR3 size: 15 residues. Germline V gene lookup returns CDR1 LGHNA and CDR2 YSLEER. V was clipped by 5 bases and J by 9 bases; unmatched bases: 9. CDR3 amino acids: CASSSRTGKGSPLHF. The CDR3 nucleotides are TGCGCCAGCAGCTCCAGGACAGGGAAGGGTTCACCCCTCCACTTT.

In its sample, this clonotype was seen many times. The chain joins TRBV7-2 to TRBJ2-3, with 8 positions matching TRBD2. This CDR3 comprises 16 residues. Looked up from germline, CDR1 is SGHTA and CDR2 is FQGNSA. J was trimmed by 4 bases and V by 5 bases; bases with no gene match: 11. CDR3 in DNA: TGTGCCAGCAGCAAGTATAGCGGGAATCGGGCAGATACGCAGTATTTT. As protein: CASSKYSGNRADTQYF.

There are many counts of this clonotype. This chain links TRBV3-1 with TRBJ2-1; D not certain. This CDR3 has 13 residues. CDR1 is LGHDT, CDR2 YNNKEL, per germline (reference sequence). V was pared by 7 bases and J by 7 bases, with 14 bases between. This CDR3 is CASTPGLRNEQFF. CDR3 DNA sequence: TGTGCCAGCACTCCGGGCCTGCGGAATGAGCAGTTCTTC.

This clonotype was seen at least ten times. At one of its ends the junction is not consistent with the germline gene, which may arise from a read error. Written as DNA, the CDR3 is TGTGCCATCAGCGAGTCAACCGGCACAGATACGCAGTATTTT. This codes for CAISESTGTDTQYF. The chain employs TRBV10-3 and TRBJ2-3; D remains unclear. Germline V gives CDR1 ENHRY, CDR2 SYGVKD. The CDR3 consists of 14 residues.

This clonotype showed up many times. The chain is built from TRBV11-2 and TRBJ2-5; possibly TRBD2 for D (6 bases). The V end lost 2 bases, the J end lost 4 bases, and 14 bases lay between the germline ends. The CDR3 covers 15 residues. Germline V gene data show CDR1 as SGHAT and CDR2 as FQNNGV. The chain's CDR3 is CASSLSGPGGETQYF. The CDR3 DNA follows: TGTGCCAGCAGCTTAAGTGGCCCCGGGGGAGAGACCCAGTACTTC.

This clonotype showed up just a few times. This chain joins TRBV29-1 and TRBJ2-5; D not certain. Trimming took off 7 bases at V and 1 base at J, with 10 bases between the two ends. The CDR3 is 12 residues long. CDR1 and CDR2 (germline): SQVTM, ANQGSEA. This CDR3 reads CSAGRAQETQYF. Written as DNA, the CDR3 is TGCAGCGCAGGAAGGGCCCAAGAGACCCAGTACTTC.

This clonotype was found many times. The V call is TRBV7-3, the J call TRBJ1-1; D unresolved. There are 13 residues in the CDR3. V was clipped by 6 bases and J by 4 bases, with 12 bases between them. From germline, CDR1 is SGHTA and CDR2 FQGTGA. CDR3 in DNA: TGTGCCAGCAGTTCCACGTGGGTCACTGAAGCTTTCTTT. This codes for CASSSTWVTEAFF.

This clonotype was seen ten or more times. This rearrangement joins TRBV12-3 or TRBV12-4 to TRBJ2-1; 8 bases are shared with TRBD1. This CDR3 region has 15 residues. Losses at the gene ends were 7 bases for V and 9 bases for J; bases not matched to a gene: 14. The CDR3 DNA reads TGTGCCAGCACCCCTGCCGGACAGGGTTTTGGTGAGCAGTTCTTC. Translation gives CASTPAGQGFGEQFF.

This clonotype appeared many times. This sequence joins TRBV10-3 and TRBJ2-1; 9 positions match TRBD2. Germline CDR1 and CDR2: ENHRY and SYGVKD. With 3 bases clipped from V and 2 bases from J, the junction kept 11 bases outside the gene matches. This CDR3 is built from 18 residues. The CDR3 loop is CAISDRMRLAGTYNEQFF. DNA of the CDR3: TGTGCCATCAGTGATAGAATGCGGCTAGCGGGAACCTACAATGAGCAGTTCTTC.

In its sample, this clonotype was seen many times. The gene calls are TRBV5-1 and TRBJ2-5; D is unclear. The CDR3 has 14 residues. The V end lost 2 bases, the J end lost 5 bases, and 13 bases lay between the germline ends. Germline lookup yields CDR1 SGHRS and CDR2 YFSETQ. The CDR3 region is CASSFNGVGETQYF. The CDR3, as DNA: TGCGCCAGCAGCTTTAATGGTGTTGGGGAGACCCAGTACTTC.

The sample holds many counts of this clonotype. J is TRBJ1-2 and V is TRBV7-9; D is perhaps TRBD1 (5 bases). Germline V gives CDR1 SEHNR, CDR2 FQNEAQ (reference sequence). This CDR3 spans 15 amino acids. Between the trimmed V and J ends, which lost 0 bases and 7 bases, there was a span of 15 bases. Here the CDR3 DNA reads TGTGCCAGCAGCTTAGCGTGGCAGGGAAACCGTGGCTACACCTTC. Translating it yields CASSLAWQGNRGYTF.

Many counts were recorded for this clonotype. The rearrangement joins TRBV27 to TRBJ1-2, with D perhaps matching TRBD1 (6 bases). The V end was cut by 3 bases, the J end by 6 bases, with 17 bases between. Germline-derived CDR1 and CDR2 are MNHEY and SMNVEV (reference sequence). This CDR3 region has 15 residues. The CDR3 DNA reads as TGTGCCAGCAGTTTGACCCCCGGGACAACAAATGGCTACACCTTC. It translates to CASSLTPGTTNGYTF.

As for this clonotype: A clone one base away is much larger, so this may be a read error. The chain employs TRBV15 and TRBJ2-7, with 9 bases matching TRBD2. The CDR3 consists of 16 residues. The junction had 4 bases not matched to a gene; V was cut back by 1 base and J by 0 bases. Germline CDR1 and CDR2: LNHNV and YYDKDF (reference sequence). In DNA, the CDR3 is TGTGCCACCAGCAGAGGGAGACTAGCGGCCTCCTACGAGCAGTACTTC. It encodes CATSRGRLAASYEQYF.